The 21 T cell receptor beta chains in this list originate from one sample, sequenced in a study of regulatory T cells in long-lasting Graves disease. Time point specified: newly diagnosed GD, antithyroid drugs for less than 3 months. TCR sequences were obtained from RNA taken from PBMCs. In building TCR beta libraries, iRepertoire HTBI primers were used together with Arm-PCR of CDR3 regions. TCRdb independently ran MiXCR on the multiplex PCR reads; one entry per CDR3 protein. The sample has some 340,000 distinct CDR3 sequences, 10% to 15% seen once. The data also belong to a second study, concerning T cells in Graves' hyperthyroidism and ophthalmopathy.

Sequencing was performed on peripheral blood mononuclear cells (PBMCs), taken at new diagnosis, from a patient treated with antithyroid drugs. All receptors derive from a woman aged 18-29 years with Graves disease.

This clonotype appeared many times. The chain uses TRBV14 and TRBJ2-1, with 11 bases identical to TRBD1. CDR3 size: 17 residues. Germline V CDR1 and CDR2: SGHDN, FVKESK. The V and J ends lost 4 bases and 0 bases, in that order; junction bases with no gene match: 5. The CDR3 DNA reads as TGTGCCAGCAGCCCCTGGACAGGGGGCCTCTCCTACAATGAGCAGTTCTTC. It yields the protein CASSPWTGGLSYNEQFF.

There are many counts of this clonotype. This chain uses TRBV19 with TRBJ1-1; D unclear. The V gene's germline CDR1 is LNHDA and CDR2 SQIVND (reference sequence). V lost 5 bases to trimming and J lost 0 bases, with 10 bases between them. This CDR3 region has 14 residues. The chain's CDR3 is CASSLYRMNTEAFF. CDR3 DNA sequence: TGTGCCAGTAGTCTTTATCGCATGAACACTGAAGCTTTCTTT. The full variable domain, with the rest looked up from reference TRBV19 and TRBJ1-1, is DGGITQSPKYLFRKEGQNVTLSCEQNLNHDAMYWYRQDPGQGLRLIYYSQIVNDFQKGDIAEGYSVSREKKESFPLTVTSAQKNPTAFYLCASSLYRMNTEAFFGQGTRLTVV.

This clonotype was seen repeatedly, ten times or more. The gene calls are TRBV19 and TRBJ1-1, with TRBD1 as a possible D gene (6 bases). The germline V gene encodes CDR1 LNHDA and CDR2 SQIVND (reference sequence). With 5 bases removed from V and 1 base from J, the gap between germline ends came to 14 bases. This CDR3 has 15 residues. CDR3 DNA: TGTGCCAGTAGTCCTAAAAAAGGGGGGAACACTGAAGCTTTCTTT. Amino acids: CASSPKKGGNTEAFF.

This clonotype was recorded at least ten times. V gene TRBV9 combines with J gene TRBJ2-5; perhaps TRBD2 as D (6 bases). Germline lookup yields CDR1 SGDLS and CDR2 YYNGEE. Deletions cut 4 bases from V and 1 base from J, with 14 bases between. The CDR3 is made up of 15 amino acids. The CDR3 region has the DNA TGTGCCAGCAGCCCCGCGTGGGGACTCCAAGAGACCCAGTACTTC. Protein sequence: CASSPAWGLQETQYF.

The CDR3, as DNA: TGTGCCAGCAGTTACTCCGCAGGTCCCCTCTACGAGCAGTACTTC. Translation gives CASSYSAGPLYEQYF. This rearrangement joins TRBV6-5 to TRBJ2-7; D remains unclear. CDR3 length: 15 amino acids. Trimming took off 0 bases at V and 3 bases at J, with 12 bases between the two ends. Per the germline V gene, CDR1 is MNHEY and CDR2 is SVGAGI.

This clonotype was counted many times. The chain combines TRBV7-2 with TRBJ1-2, with 8 bases that match TRBD1. Germline V gives CDR1 SGHTA, CDR2 FQGNSA. V lost 5 bases, J lost 8 bases, and 7 bases stayed unmatched. The CDR3 spans 13 residues. The CDR3 DNA is TGTGCCAGCAGCCTAGGGACAGGTGCCGGCTACACCTTC. Its translation is CASSLGTGAGYTF.

This clonotype has ten or more counts. This sequence joins TRBV2 and TRBJ1-3; D remains unclear. Germline V gene data show CDR1 as SNHLY and CDR2 as FYNNEI. V was shortened by 1 base and J by 5 bases, with 12 bases between the two germline ends. The CDR3 sequence is 15 residues long. CDR3 nucleotides: TGTGCCAGCAGTGAAGGTTTCGGAGGCCGAAACACCATATATTTT. Translated: CASSEGFGGRNTIYF.

This clonotype was seen only a few times. The chain has TRBV20-1 and TRBJ2-3; D may be TRBD1 or TRBD2 (6 bases each). This CDR3 region has 15 residues. Germline-derived CDR1 and CDR2 are DFQATT and SNEGSKA (reference sequence). The V end was cut by 0 bases, the J end by 2 bases, with 12 bases between. CDR3 coding DNA: TGCAGTGCTAGAGATGAAGGGGGGCTCACAGATACGCAGTATTTT. Amino acids: CSARDEGGLTDTQYF.

This clonotype was detected ten times or more. The chain carries TRBV29-1 and TRBJ2-7; TRBD1 might be the D (6 bases). The germline V gene encodes CDR1 SQVTM and CDR2 ANQGSEA. The CDR3 contains 11 residues. With 7 bases removed from V and 4 bases from J, the gap between germline ends came to 11 bases. This CDR3 reads CSAVQGYEQYF. The CDR3 DNA reads as TGCAGCGCCGTACAGGGATACGAGCAGTACTTC.

This clonotype came up many times. The chain links TRBV11-2 to TRBJ2-7; D not certain. The germline CDR1 and CDR2 sequences are SGHAT and FQNNGV. Trimming pared 0 bases from V and 1 base from J, leaving 16 bases between. The length of the CDR3 is 17 residues. CDR3 sequence: CASSLDRREYQSYEQYV. The CDR3, as DNA: TGTGCCAGCAGCTTAGATCGAAGGGAATATCAATCCTACGAGCAGTACGTC.

The chain recombines TRBV4-1 with TRBJ2-1; 7 positions match TRBD2. V lost 1 base to trimming and J lost 7 bases; unmatched junction nucleotides: 16. This CDR3 contains 18 residues. In germline, CDR1 is MGHRA, CDR2 YSYEKL. The CDR3 DNA sequence: TGCGCCAGCAGCCAAGTTAGGGGAATCGGACTAGAAGTAAATGAGCAGTTCTTC. Protein product: CASSQVRGIGLEVNEQFF.

This clonotype was picked up a small number of times. In DNA form, the CDR3 reads TGTGCCAGCAGAATCCGCGGGATTGGTTCTGAGACCCAGTACTTC. This encodes CASRIRGIGSETQYF. The V and J genes are TRBV5-6 and TRBJ2-5, with D perhaps TRBD2 (6 bases). Germline CDR1 is SGHDT and CDR2 is YYEEEE. This CDR3 has 15 amino acids. The V and J ends lost 5 bases and 5 bases respectively, with 19 bases between them.

The sample holds many counts of this clonotype. CDR3 sequence: CASRPTSKEQYF. The CDR3 DNA sequence: TGTGCCAGCAGGCCCACCTCCAAAGAGCAGTACTTC. The chain has TRBV6-2 or TRBV6-3 and TRBJ2-7; D is unresolved. The ends were cut back, 6 bases at V and 7 bases at J, with 13 bases in the middle. The CDR3 spans 12 residues. Germline V lookup: CDR1 MNHEY, CDR2 SVGEGT.

This clonotype showed up many times. The chain links TRBV20-1 to TRBJ2-7; D possibly matches TRBD1 or TRBD2 (6 bases each). This CDR3 spans 17 amino acids. From germline, CDR1 is DFQATT and CDR2 SNEGSKA (reference sequence). V shed 4 bases and J shed 9 bases, with 31 bases lying between them. This CDR3 reads CSAKGGDRPGGNTVQYF. Here the CDR3 DNA reads TGCAGTGCTAAGGGGGGCGACCGTCCGGGTGGGAATACGGTGCAGTACTTC.

The V gene is TRBV20-1, the J gene TRBJ1-1; no clear D gene. The germline gives CDR1 DFQATT, CDR2 SNEGSKA (reference sequence). Trimming stripped 5 bases from V and 11 bases from J, with 9 bases between. CDR3 length: 9 residues. This CDR3 reads CSAGWWAFF. CDR3 DNA sequence: TGCAGTGCTGGGTGGTGGGCTTTCTTT.

This clonotype was picked up many times. This sequence joins TRBV2 and TRBJ1-4; unclear D gene. The CDR3 has 14 residues. CDR1 is SNHLY, CDR2 FYNNEI, per germline. The V and J ends lost 5 bases and 5 bases respectively, with 12 bases between them. The CDR3 DNA is TGTGCCAGCAGTCGCGCAGAGCTAAATGAAAAACTGTTTTTT. Its protein is CASSRAELNEKLFF.

The chain is built from TRBV9 and TRBJ1-1; the D gene is possibly TRBD1 (6 bases). Trimming pared 3 bases from V and 0 bases from J, leaving 12 bases between. Germline CDR1 and CDR2: SGDLS and YYNGEE. This CDR3 is built from 15 residues. The CDR3 DNA sequence: TGTGCCAGCAGCGCAAAGGGACATATGAACACTGAAGCTTTCTTT. Translated: CASSAKGHMNTEAFF.

This clonotype was detected a few times. This rearrangement joins TRBV28 to TRBJ2-2, with D uncertain. CDR1 and CDR2 (germline): MDHEN, SYDVKM. V was clipped by 5 bases and J by 2 bases, with 9 bases between them. The CDR3 has 14 residues. CDR3: CASSPSFNTGELFF. The CDR3 DNA is TGTGCCAGCAGTCCTAGTTTTAACACCGGGGAGCTGTTTTTT.

The chain joins TRBV9 to TRBJ2-1; 8 bases agree with TRBD2. V gave up 4 bases and J gave up 6 bases; unmatched junction bases: 3. The CDR3 has 13 residues. Germline loops: CDR1 SGDLS, CDR2 YYNGEE. CDR3 in DNA: TGTGCCAGCAGCTCTGGGACTAGCAATGAGCAGTTCTTC. This translates into CASSSGTSNEQFF.

This clonotype was found a few times. The chain links TRBV4-1 to TRBJ1-3; no definite D call. Germline V lookup: CDR1 MGHRA, CDR2 YSYEKL. Trimming cost V 0 bases and J 8 bases, with 17 bases left between them. The CDR3 runs to 16 residues. CDR3 region: CASSQDRGFSRDTIYF. The CDR3 DNA reads as TGCGCCAGCAGCCAAGATCGGGGATTCAGTCGAGACACCATATATTTT.

This clonotype has only a few counts. The J gene is TRBJ2-7, the V gene TRBV5-4; D unclear. Germline-derived CDR1 and CDR2 are SGHNT and YYREEE (reference sequence). V was clipped by 2 bases and J by 5 bases, with 11 bases between them. The CDR3 has 13 residues. The CDR3 nucleotides read TGTGCCAGCAGCTTTCGTGTAGCCAACGAGCAGTACTTC. This codes for CASSFRVANEQYF.